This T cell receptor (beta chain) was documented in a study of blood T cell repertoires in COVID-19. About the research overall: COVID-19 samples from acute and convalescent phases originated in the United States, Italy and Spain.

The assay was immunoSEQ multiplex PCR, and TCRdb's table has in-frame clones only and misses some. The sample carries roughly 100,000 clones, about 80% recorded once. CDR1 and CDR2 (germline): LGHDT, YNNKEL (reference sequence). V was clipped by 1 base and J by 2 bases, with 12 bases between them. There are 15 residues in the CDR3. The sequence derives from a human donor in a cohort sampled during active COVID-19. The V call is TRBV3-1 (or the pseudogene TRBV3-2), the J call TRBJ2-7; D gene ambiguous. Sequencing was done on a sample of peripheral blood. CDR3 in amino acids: CASSQVLRTTYEQYF. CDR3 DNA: TGTGCCAGCAGCCAAGTACTCCGTACCACCTACGAGCAGTACTTC.